The T cell receptor (beta chain) described here comes from a study of shared clonotypes between healthy human individuals. Regarding the study as a whole: Naive CD4 clonotypes overlapped across a few donors at approximately 5.3%.

As concerns this clone: Its antigen is currently unknown.

Germline CDR1 and CDR2: SGHRS and YFSETQ. The CDR3 runs to 14 residues. Trimming took 2 bases from V and 3 from J; bases not matched to a gene: 4. Here immunoSEQ multiplex PCR was the method, and the copy in TCRdb shows in-frame clones only, minus some. The sample lists more than 1,200,000 clones, approximately 98.5% seen once, with about 0.35% in the top ten. The clonotype comes from a man younger than 40 in good health. Sequencing used naive CD4+ T cells sorted from blood. Subset indicated: CD45RA+ positively selected. This chain uses TRBV5-1 with TRBJ2-5; 7 bases line up with TRBD1. CDR3 amino acids: CASSFPGGEETQYF. CDR3 DNA: TGCGCCAGCAGCTTCCCAGGGGGAGAAGAGACCCAGTACTTC.